The clone carrying this T cell receptor beta chain occurred a few times. The CDR3 length is 15 residues. Germline lookup yields CDR1 LGHDT and CDR2 YNNKEL (reference sequence). V lost 4 bases to trimming and J lost 9 bases; unmatched junction nucleotides: 8. The sample belongs to a study of control samples from healthy donors and cancer patients. TCRdb's table, derived via immunoSEQ multiplex PCR, lists solely in-frame clones and lacks some. The sample gives 100,000 to 150,000 clones, about 87% of which show up once; around 3% is in the top ten. The V call is TRBV3-1 (or the pseudogene TRBV3-2), the J call TRBJ1-6; TRBD1 matches at 8 bases. Sequenced input: blood. The sequence was collected from a man aged 60-69 years in good health. The CDR3 coding sequence is TGTGCCAGCAGCCGCACAGGGGGAGAGGCTTCACCCCTCCACTTT. This codes for CASSRTGGEASPLHF.